The clone carrying this T cell receptor beta chain was recorded a few times. Its antigen is undetermined. The data are from a study of CD8 T cells in ankylosing spondylitis. One entry per CDR3 protein, called by TCRdb with MiXCR from the 5' RACE reads. Of about 250,000 distinct CDR3 sequences detected, 30% to 35% appear once; the ten largest clones hold approximately 4.4%. Overall study results and limits: Those disease-linked clones were CD8+; they were also relatively rare in peripheral blood. Made up of roughly 8 highly homologous variants, a TCR beta motif appeared characteristic of ankylosing spondylitis blood. Researchers reportedly found disease-linked clones significantly enriched in matched ankylosing spondylitis synovial fluid.

From germline, CDR1 is SQVTM and CDR2 ANQGSEA. The CDR3 totals 13 residues. The V gene lost 2 bases and the J gene lost 3 bases, with 7 bases spanning the gap. The sequencing input was blood, either unsorted or a sorted T cell fraction (not recorded which). The J gene is TRBJ2-2, the V gene TRBV29-1; D remains unclear. This clonotype originated in a male donor with ankylosing spondylitis or in good health (not recorded which). The CDR3 region has the DNA TGCAGCGTTGAACAGGCGCACACCGGGGAGCTGTTTTTT. Translating gives CSVEQAHTGELFF.